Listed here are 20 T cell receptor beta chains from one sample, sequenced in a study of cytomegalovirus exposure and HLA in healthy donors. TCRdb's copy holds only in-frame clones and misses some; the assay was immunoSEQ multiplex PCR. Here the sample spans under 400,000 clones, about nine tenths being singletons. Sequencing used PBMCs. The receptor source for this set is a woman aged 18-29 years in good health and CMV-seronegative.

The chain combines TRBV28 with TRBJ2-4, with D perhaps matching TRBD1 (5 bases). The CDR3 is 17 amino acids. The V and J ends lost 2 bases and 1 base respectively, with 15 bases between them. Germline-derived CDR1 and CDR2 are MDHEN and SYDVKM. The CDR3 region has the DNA TGTGCCAGCAGTTTACCGACCCAGGGTTTCGCCAAAAACATTCAGTACTTC. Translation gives CASSLPTQGFAKNIQYF.

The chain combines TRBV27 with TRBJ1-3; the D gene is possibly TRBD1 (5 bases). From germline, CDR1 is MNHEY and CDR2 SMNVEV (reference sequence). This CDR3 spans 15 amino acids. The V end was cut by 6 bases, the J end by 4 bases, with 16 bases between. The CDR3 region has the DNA TGTGCCAGCAGCCCGAGGAGGGGCACCGGAAACACCATATATTTT. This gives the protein CASSPRRGTGNTIYF.

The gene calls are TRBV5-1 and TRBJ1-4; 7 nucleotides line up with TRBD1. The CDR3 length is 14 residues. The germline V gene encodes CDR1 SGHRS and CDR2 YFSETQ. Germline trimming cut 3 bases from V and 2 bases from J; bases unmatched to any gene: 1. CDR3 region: CASSSGQTNEKLFF. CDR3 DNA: TGCGCCAGCAGCTCGGGACAGACTAATGAAAAACTGTTTTTT.

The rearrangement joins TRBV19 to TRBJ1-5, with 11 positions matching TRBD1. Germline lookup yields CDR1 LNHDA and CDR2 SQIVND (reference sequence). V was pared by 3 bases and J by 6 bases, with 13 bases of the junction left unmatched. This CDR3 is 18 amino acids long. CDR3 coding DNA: TGTGCCAGTAGTATGGACTCCGGGACAGGGGGTTTGGGTCAGCCCCAGCATTTT. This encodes CASSMDSGTGGLGQPQHF.

The CDR3 DNA follows: TGCAGCGCATGGACAGGGGCGAGTCATACGCAGTATTTT. This codes for CSAWTGASHTQYF. The chain links TRBV29-1 to TRBJ2-3; the match to TRBD1 covers 9 bases. The CDR3 sequence is 13 residues long. CDR1 SQVTM and CDR2 ANQGSEA come from the germline V gene. V gave up 7 bases and J gave up 7 bases; unmatched junction bases: 9.

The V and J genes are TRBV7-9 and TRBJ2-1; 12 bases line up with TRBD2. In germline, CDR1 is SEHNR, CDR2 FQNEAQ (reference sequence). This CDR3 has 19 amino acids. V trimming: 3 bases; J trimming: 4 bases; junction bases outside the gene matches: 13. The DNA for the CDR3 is TGTGCCAGCAGCTTTTCTCGACTAGCGGGAGCCAAATCGTACAATGAGCAGTTCTTC. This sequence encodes CASSFSRLAGAKSYNEQFF.

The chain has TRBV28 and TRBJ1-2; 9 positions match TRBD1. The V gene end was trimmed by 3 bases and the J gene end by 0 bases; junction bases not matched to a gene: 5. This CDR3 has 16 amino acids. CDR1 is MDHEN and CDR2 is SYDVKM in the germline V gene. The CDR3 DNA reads TGTGCCAGCAGTTTCGGGACAGGGACCCCTAACTATGGCTACACCTTC. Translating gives CASSFGTGTPNYGYTF.

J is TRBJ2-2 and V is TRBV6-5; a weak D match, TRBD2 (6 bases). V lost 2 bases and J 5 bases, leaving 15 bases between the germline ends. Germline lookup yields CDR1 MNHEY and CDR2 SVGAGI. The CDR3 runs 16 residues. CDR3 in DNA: TGTGCCAGCAGTTACGGCCGGTCCGCGGGGACCGGGGAGCTGTTTTTT. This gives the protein CASSYGRSAGTGELFF.

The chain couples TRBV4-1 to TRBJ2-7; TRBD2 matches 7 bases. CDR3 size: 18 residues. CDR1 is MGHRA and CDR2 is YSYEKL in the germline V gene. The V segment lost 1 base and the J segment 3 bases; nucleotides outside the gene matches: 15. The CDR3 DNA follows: TGCGCCAGCAGCCAAGTGGTGCCTAGCGGAGTTGGGGGCTACGAGCAGTACTTC. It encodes CASSQVVPSGVGGYEQYF.

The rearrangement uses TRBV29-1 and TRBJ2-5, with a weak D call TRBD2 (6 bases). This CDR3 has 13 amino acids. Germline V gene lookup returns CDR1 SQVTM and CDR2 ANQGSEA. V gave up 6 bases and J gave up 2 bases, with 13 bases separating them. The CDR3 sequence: CSVSAGLQETQYF. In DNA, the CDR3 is TGCAGCGTCTCGGCGGGACTTCAAGAGACCCAGTACTTC. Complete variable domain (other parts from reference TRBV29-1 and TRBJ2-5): SAVISQKPSRDICQRGTSLTIQCQVDSQVTMMFWYRQQPGQSLTLIATANQGSEATYESGFVIDKFPISRPNLTFSTLTVSNMSPEDSSIYLCSVSAGLQETQYFGPGTRLLVL.

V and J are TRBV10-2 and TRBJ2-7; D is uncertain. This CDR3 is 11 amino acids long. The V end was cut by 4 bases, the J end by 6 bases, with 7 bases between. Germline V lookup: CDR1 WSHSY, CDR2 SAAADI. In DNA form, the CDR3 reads TGCGCCAGCAGTGGGCGGAGCGAGCAGTACTTC. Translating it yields CASSGRSEQYF.

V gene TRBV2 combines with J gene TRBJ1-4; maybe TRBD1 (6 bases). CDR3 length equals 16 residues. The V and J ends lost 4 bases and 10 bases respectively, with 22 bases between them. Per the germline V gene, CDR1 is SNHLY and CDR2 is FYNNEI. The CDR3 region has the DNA TGTGCCAGCAGTGTCGGAGAAAAGGGACATATGGCAAAACTGTTTTTT. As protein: CASSVGEKGHMAKLFF.

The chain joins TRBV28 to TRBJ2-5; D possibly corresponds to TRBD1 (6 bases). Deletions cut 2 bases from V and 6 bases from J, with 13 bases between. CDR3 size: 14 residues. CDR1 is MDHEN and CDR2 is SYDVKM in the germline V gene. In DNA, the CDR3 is TGTGCCAGCAGTTTACTACAGGGCGGGCAGACCCAGTACTTC. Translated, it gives CASSLLQGGQTQYF.

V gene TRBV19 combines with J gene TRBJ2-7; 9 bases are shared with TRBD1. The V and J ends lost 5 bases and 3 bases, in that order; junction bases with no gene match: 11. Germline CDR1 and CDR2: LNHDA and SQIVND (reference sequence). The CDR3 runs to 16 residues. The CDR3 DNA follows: TGTGCCAGTAGTCCACCCGGAGGGGGACAGGGCTACGAGCAGTACTTC. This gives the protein CASSPPGGGQGYEQYF.

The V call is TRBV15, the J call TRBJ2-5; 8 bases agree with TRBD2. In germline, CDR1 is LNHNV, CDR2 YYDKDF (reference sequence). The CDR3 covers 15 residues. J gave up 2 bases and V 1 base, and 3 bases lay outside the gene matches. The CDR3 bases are TGTGCCACCAGCAGAGTCGGGGGGGTGCAAGAGACCCAGTACTTC. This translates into CATSRVGGVQETQYF. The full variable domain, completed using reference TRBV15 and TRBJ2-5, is DAMVIQNPRYQVTQFGKPVTLSCSQTLNHNVMYWYQQKSSQAPKLLFHYYDKDFNNEADTPDNFQSRRPNTSFCFLDIRSPGLGDTAMYLCATSRVGGVQETQYFGPGTRLLVL.

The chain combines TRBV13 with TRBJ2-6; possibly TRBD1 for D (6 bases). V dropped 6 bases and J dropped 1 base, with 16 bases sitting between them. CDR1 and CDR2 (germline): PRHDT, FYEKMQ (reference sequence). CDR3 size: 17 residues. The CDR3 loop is CASSSRTESSGANVLTF. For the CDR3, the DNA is TGTGCCAGCAGTAGCAGGACAGAATCATCTGGGGCCAACGTCCTGACTTTC.

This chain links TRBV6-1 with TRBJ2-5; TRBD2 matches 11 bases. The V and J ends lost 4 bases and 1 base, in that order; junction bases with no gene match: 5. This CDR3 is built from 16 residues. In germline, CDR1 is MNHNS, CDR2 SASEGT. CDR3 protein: CASSGRTSGRQETQYF. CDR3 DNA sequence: TGTGCCAGCAGTGGTAGGACTAGCGGGCGCCAAGAGACCCAGTACTTC.

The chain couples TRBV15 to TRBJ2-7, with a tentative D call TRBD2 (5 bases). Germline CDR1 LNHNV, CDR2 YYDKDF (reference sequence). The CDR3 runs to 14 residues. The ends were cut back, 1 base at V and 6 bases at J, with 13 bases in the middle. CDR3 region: CATSRVRERGEQYF. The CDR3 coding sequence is TGTGCCACCAGCAGAGTACGGGAACGAGGCGAGCAGTACTTC. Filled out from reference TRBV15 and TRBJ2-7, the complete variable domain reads DAMVIQNPRYQVTQFGKPVTLSCSQTLNHNVMYWYQQKSSQAPKLLFHYYDKDFNNEADTPDNFQSRRPNTSFCFLDIRSPGLGDTAMYLCATSRVRERGEQYFGPGTRLTVT.

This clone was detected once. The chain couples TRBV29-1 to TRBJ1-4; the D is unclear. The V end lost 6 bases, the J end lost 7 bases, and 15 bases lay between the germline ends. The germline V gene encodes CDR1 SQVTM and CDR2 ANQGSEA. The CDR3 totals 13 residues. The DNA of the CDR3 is TGCAGCGTCCGATATGGGCTGGCTGAAAAACTGTTTTTT. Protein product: CSVRYGLAEKLFF.

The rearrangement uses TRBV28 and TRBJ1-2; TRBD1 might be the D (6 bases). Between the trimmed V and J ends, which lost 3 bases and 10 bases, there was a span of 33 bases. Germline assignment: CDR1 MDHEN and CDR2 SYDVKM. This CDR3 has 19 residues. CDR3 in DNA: TGTGCCAGCAGTTTCCGTGAGGCCCTGCGGGCAGGGGTCTTGAATTTCTACACCTTC. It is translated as CASSFREALRAGVLNFYTF.